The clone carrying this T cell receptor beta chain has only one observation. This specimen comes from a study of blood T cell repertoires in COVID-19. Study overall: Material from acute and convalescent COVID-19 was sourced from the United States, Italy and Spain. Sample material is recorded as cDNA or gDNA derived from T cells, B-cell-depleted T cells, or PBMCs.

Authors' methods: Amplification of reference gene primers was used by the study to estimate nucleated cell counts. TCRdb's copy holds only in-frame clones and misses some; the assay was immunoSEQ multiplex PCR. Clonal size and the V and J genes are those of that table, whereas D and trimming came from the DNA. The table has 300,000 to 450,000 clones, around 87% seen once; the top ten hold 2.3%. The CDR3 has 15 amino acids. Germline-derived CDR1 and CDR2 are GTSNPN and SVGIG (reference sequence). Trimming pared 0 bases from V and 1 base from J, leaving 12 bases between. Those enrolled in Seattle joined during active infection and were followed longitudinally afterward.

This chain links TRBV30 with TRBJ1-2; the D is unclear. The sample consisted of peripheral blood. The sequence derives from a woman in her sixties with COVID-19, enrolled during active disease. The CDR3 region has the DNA TGTGCCTGGAGTGTACTTTCGAGGGATAACTATGGCTACACCTTC. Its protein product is CAWSVLSRDNYGYTF.